Below, one TCR beta chain is given with its context. Per the original methods: Cell counts per sample came from amplifying reference gene primers. Measured with immunoSEQ multiplex PCR; TCRdb has only the in-frame clones, and not every one. From that table come the V and J calls and clone size; the DNA was used to work out D and trimming. The table shows a few hundred thousand clones, with approximately 90% occurring only once. This entry belongs to a study of blood T cell repertoires in COVID-19. Overall study: Sites in the United States, Italy and Spain provided acute and convalescent COVID-19 samples. T cells, B-cell-depleted T cells, or PBMCs provided the cDNA or gDNA that served as material.

This CDR3 region has 16 residues. The germline V gene has CDR1 SGHRS and CDR2 YFSETQ. Between the trimmed V and J ends, which lost 5 bases and 4 bases, there was a span of 21 bases. Sequenced input: peripheral blood. The V and J genes are TRBV5-1 and TRBJ1-2, with D tentatively TRBD1 (5 bases). The TCR was taken from a woman aged 30 to 39 who had recovered from COVID-19. DNA of the CDR3: TGCGCCAGCAGATCCCCGGGGAGCGTGGGGGGCTATGGCTACACCTTC. It codes for CASRSPGSVGGYGYTF.